These T cell receptor beta chains were read from a single sample in a study of identifying expanded T cells in peripheral blood. Here immunoSEQ multiplex PCR was the method, and the copy in TCRdb shows in-frame clones only, minus some. The profile covers about 58,000 clones, with more than 70% appearing a single time and about 3.7% taken by the ten largest. Sequenced material: blood. These receptors came from a person between 18 and 75 years old in good health. Both conserved end residues are part of each CDR3. A D gene is named only where the DNA matches it firmly. Size values are once, few and many counts, or a class for expanded clones, and some rows have none.

j_gene: TRBJ2-1
v_gene: TRBV28
d_gene: NA
abundance: NA
len: 14
CDR3aa: CASSLRGSYNEQFF
CDR3nt: TGTGCCAGCAGTTTACGCGGAAGCTACAATGAGCAGTTCTTC

j_gene: TRBJ1-4
v_gene: TRBV9
d_gene: NA
abundance: NA
len: 12
CDR3aa: CASSNDGEKLFF
CDR3nt: TGTGCCAGCAGCAATGACGGAGAAAAACTGTTTTTT

j_gene: TRBJ2-1
v_gene: TRBV20-1
d_gene: NA
abundance: NA
len: 10
CDR3aa: CSARNNEQFF
CDR3nt: TGCAGTGCTAGAAATAATGAGCAGTTCTTC

j_gene: TRBJ2-7
v_gene: TRBV28
d_gene: TRBD2
abundance: NA
len: 17
CDR3aa: CASSSTSPTSGGYEQYF
CDR3nt: TGTGCCAGCAGTTCTACAAGTCCGACTAGCGGGGGCTACGAGCAGTACTTC

j_gene: TRBJ2-1
v_gene: TRBV27
d_gene: NA
abundance: NA
len: 15
CDR3aa: CASKNSASSYNEQFF
CDR3nt: TGTGCCAGCAAAAACAGCGCGAGCTCCTACAATGAGCAGTTCTTC

j_gene: TRBJ1-1
v_gene: TRBV7-2
d_gene: NA
abundance: NA
len: 12
CDR3aa: CASSFLHTEAFF
CDR3nt: TGTGCCAGCAGCTTCCTTCACACTGAAGCTTTCTTT

j_gene: TRBJ1-2
v_gene: TRBV9
d_gene: NA
abundance: NA
len: 18
CDR3aa: CASSVGGGGAFSAHGYTF
CDR3nt: TGTGCCAGCAGCGTAGGGGGCGGAGGGGCGTTTTCGGCCCATGGCTACACCTTC

j_gene: TRBJ1-1
v_gene: TRBV29-1
d_gene: NA
abundance: NA
len: 14
CDR3aa: CSVGGGTTNTEAFF
CDR3nt: TGCAGCGTAGGAGGGGGGACAACGAACACTGAAGCTTTCTTT

j_gene: TRBJ2-5
v_gene: TRBV12-5
d_gene: NA
abundance: NA
len: 15
CDR3aa: CASGPQTEATETQYF
CDR3nt: TGTGCTAGTGGTCCGCAGACAGAAGCTACAGAGACCCAGTACTTC

j_gene: TRBJ1-2
v_gene: TRBV19
d_gene: NA
abundance: NA
len: 14
CDR3aa: CASSTDRSPYGYTF
CDR3nt: TGTGCCAGTAGTACCGACCGGTCTCCCTATGGCTACACCTTC

j_gene: TRBJ2-7
v_gene: TRBV5-1
d_gene: NA
abundance: NA
len: 15
CDR3aa: CASSRARDQFYEQYF
CDR3nt: TGCGCCAGCAGCCGGGCACGGGACCAATTCTACGAGCAGTACTTC

j_gene: TRBJ2-7
v_gene: TRBV7-8
d_gene: NA
abundance: once
len: 14
CDR3aa: CASSFTQGAYEQYF
CDR3nt: TGTGCCAGCAGCTTTACCCAAGGAGCCTACGAGCAGTACTTC

j_gene: TRBJ2-3
v_gene: TRBV5-6
d_gene: NA
abundance: NA
len: 14
CDR3aa: CASSRQGSTDTQYF
CDR3nt: TGTGCCAGCAGCAGACAAGGGAGCACAGATACGCAGTATTTT

j_gene: TRBJ1-5
v_gene: TRBV5-6
d_gene: NA
abundance: NA
len: 15
CDR3aa: CASSVSGRVGQPQHF
CDR3nt: TGTGCCAGCAGCGTGTCCGGGCGGGTAGGTCAGCCCCAGCATTTT

j_gene: TRBJ2-3
v_gene: TRBV6-1
d_gene: NA
abundance: once
len: 15
CDR3aa: CASSGLANTGDTQYF
CDR3nt: TGTGCCAGCTCGGGGCTAGCCAATACCGGGGATACGCAGTATTTT

j_gene: TRBJ2-1
v_gene: TRBV9
d_gene: TRBD1
abundance: NA
len: 15
CDR3aa: CASSGGTGLYNEQFF
CDR3nt: TGTGCCAGCAGTGGGGGGACAGGCCTATACAATGAGCAGTTCTTC

j_gene: TRBJ1-1
v_gene: TRBV6-1
d_gene: NA
abundance: once
len: 14
CDR3aa: CASSPLRDSREAFF
CDR3nt: TGTGCCAGCAGCCCCCTTAGAGACAGTAGGGAAGCTTTCTTT

j_gene: TRBJ2-3
v_gene: TRBV5-8
d_gene: TRBD1
abundance: NA
len: 14
CDR3aa: CASSLDRGADTQYF
CDR3nt: TGTGCCAGCAGCTTGGACAGGGGGGCAGATACGCAGTATTTT

j_gene: TRBJ1-2
v_gene: TRBV20-1
d_gene: NA
abundance: NA
len: 11
CDR3aa: CSARVQQGYTF
CDR3nt: TGCAGTGCTAGAGTCCAACAAGGCTACACCTTC

j_gene: TRBJ2-1
v_gene: TRBV4-2
d_gene: TRBD2
abundance: NA
len: 19
CDR3aa: CASSQVPGGPSSIYDEQFF
CDR3nt: TGTGCCAGCAGCCAAGTTCCGGGAGGGCCCTCCTCCATCTACGATGAGCAGTTCTTC

j_gene: TRBJ1-2
v_gene: TRBV7-2
d_gene: TRBD1
abundance: few
len: 12
CDR3aa: CASSPDRAGYTF
CDR3nt: TGTGCCAGCAGCCCCGACAGGGCTGGCTACACCTTC

j_gene: TRBJ2-7
v_gene: TRBV25-1
d_gene: NA
abundance: NA
len: 14
CDR3aa: CASSGSGGLYEQYF
CDR3nt: TGTGCCAGCAGTGGGTCAGGGGGGCTCTACGAGCAGTACTTC